The 7 T cell receptor beta chains listed next were all sequenced from one sample in a study of long-term antiretroviral therapy in people with HIV. Sequencing used immunoSEQ v3.0 at survey level. The assay was immunoSEQ multiplex PCR, and TCRdb's table has in-frame clones only and misses some. The data hold 20,000 to 25,000 clones, with approximately 95% observed a single time. Sequencing used unsorted PBMCs, obtained 7.6 years after starting antiretroviral therapy. Every receptor here comes from a woman in her thirties or forties with HIV.

This clone was counted a single time. The rearrangement uses TRBV18 and TRBJ2-1, with 11 bases identical to TRBD1. V shed 0 bases, J shed 7 bases, and the junction held 5 bases outside the gene matches. Germline assignment: CDR1 KGHSH and CDR2 LQKENI. The CDR3 is made up of 16 amino acids. As DNA, the CDR3 is TGTGCCAGCTCACCACCAACGGGACAGGGGGGGAATGAGCAGTTCTTC. This gives the protein CASSPPTGQGGNEQFF.

Notes on this clone: No conserved phenylalanine or tryptophan is present at the end of the CDR3, so a read error is the likely explanation. The DNA is left out, because the CDR3 cannot be placed on it with certainty; the CDR3 is given as TCRdb lists it. V gene TRBV11-2 combines with J gene TRBJ2-7. The CDR3 has 12 amino acids, counting both end residues. Germline V gives CDR1 SGHAT, CDR2 FQNNGV. This CDR3 reads CASSHIKRTSSI.

This clone was counted a single time. CDR3 in DNA: TGTGCCAGCAGCTTAAAAGGAAACACCATATATTTT. Translated: CASSLKGNTIYF. The rearrangement links TRBV7-2 to TRBJ1-3, with D unclear. Germline assignment: CDR1 SGHTA and CDR2 FQGNSA. V was clipped by 2 bases and J by 4 bases, with 3 bases between them. This CDR3 is built from 12 residues.

The rearrangement joins TRBV7-2 to TRBJ2-7, with 9 bases identical to TRBD2. The V gene end was trimmed by 4 bases and the J gene end by 0 bases; junction bases not matched to a gene: 7. Germline lookup yields CDR1 SGHTA and CDR2 FQGNSA. The CDR3 is made up of 16 amino acids. The CDR3 is CASSSSAGGSSYEQYF. DNA of the CDR3: TGTGCCAGCAGCTCCTCAGCGGGGGGCTCCTCCTACGAGCAGTACTTC.

This clone showed up just once. This sequence joins TRBV15 and TRBJ2-7; 9 nucleotides agree with TRBD1. The CDR3 loop spans 14 amino acids. Per the germline V gene, CDR1 is LNHNV and CDR2 is YYDKDF (reference sequence). J lost 3 bases, V lost 2 bases, and 2 bases had no gene match. CDR3 amino acids: CATSRKTGGYEQYF. The CDR3 DNA is TGTGCCACCAGCAGAAAGACAGGGGGCTACGAGCAGTACTTC.

This clone was recorded only once. The chain has TRBV7-9 and TRBJ1-1; D unclear. Germline V gene lookup returns CDR1 SEHNR and CDR2 FQNEAQ (reference sequence). The V end was cut by 4 bases, the J end by 5 bases, with 17 bases between. The length of the CDR3 is 15 residues. The CDR3 nucleotides read TGTGCCAGCAGCTCGAGACACCTTCAGGAGACTGAAGCTTTCTTT. Its translation is CASSSRHLQETEAFF.

The chain uses TRBV4-3 and TRBJ1-4, with D tentatively TRBD1 (6 bases). Germline V CDR1 and CDR2: LGHNA, YSLEER. V lost 4 bases and J lost 8, with 17 bases in between. The CDR3 covers 15 residues. Written as DNA, the CDR3 is TGCGCCAGCAGCCCGAACGGCAGGGGAGGGGAAAAACTGTTTTTT. The encoded protein is CASSPNGRGGEKLFF.